This T cell receptor (beta chain) was documented in a study of cytomegalovirus exposure and HLA in healthy donors. The study ran its PCR with 60 Vbeta and 13 Jbeta primers. Authors' processing steps: Around 9.9 million shared chains were among the roughly 78 million unique TCR beta chains that a later analysis counted. Only in-frame clones appear in the TCRdb table, and some are missing; sequencing was by immunoSEQ multiplex PCR. That table supplies the V and J calls and clone size; D and trimming were determined from the DNA. The sample has 140,000 to 150,000 clones, approximately 81% seen once. Study outcomes and limitations: HLA restriction was apparent for most CMV-associated TCR beta chains in a later analysis. Associated with cytomegalovirus, according to the listing, were fewer than 200 TCR beta chains.

The CDR3 consists of 13 residues. Trimming shortened V by 4 bases and J by 1 base, and 8 bases separated the two germline ends. Germline CDR1 and CDR2: SNHLY and FYNNEI. In regard to this clone: Its antigen is unidentified.

This TCR derives from a boy aged 2 to 10 in good health and CMV-seronegative. The chain has TRBV2 and TRBJ2-7; the D gene is possibly TRBD2 (5 bases). The specimen sequenced was PBMCs. CDR3 sequence: CASSAERSYEQYF. CDR3 nucleotide sequence: TGTGCCAGCAGTGCCGAGCGGTCCTACGAGCAGTACTTC.